Listed below are T cell receptor beta chains from one sample, sequenced in a study of shared clonotypes between healthy human individuals. Some clones are missing from TCRdb's copy, which holds only in-frame ones; the method was immunoSEQ multiplex PCR. The repertoire holds roughly 2.2 million clones, around 90% seen once, with roughly 0.34% in the top ten. Sequencing input: naive CD4+ T cells from PBMCs. Every receptor here comes from a man aged 18 to 30 in good health. Some clones in this sample may be carry-over from other donors' samples. CDR3s include the opening cysteine and the closing phenylalanine or tryptophan. Fields, in order: J gene, clone size, D gene, V gene, CDR3 DNA, CDR3 protein. A D gene is named only where the DNA matches it firmly. Clone sizes are given selectively: once, few, many, or a class where the clone is expanded.

TRBJ1-4	.	TRBD1	TRBV2	TGTGCCAGCACAGGGGGAAGTGAAAAACTGTTTTTT	CASTGGSEKLFF
TRBJ1-1	.	TRBD1	TRBV5-1	TGCGCCAGCAGCGGACAGGGGAGGAACACTGAAGCTTTCTTT	CASSGQGRNTEAFF
TRBJ2-3	once	TRBD2	TRBV7-3	TGTGCCAGCAGCTTACTGGGCGGGGGAAACACAGATACGCAGTATTTT	CASSLLGGGNTDTQYF
TRBJ2-7	.	.	TRBV29-1	TGCAGCGTTGATGAGGGGTCCAGAGACGAGCAGTACTTC	CSVDEGSRDEQYF
TRBJ1-1	once	.	TRBV20-1	TGCAGCCCCCTAGGGCCCGGGGGAGCTTTCTTT	CSPLGPGGAFF
TRBJ2-5	.	.	TRBV28	TGTGCCAGCAGTCTTATTGGGGACATGGGGGGGGCCCAGTACTTC	CASSLIGDMGGAQYF
TRBJ2-7	.	.	TRBV5-6	TGTGCCAGCAGCTTAACAGGGATCGAGCAGTACTTC	CASSLTGIEQYF
TRBJ1-5	once	.	TRBV2	TGTGCCAGCAGCTACCTTGGGGGAGACAATAATCAGCCCCAGCATTTT	CASSYLGGDNNQPQHF
TRBJ2-1	once	.	TRBV9	TGTGCCAGCAGCCTCAACGGAGACTACTACAATGAGCAGTTCTTC	CASSLNGDYYNEQFF
TRBJ1-2	.	.	TRBV28	TGTGCCAGCAGACCACCCGGGTTGGGGCCTGGCTACACCTTC	CASRPPGLGPGYTF
TRBJ2-5	.	.	TRBV18	TGTGCCAGCTCACCACCGGGGAGGTTCCAAGAGACCCAGTACTTC	CASSPPGRFQETQYF
TRBJ2-5	.	.	TRBV29-1	TGCAGCGCCGATGGGGTCCCAGAGACCCAGTACTTC	CSADGVPETQYF
TRBJ1-5	.	.	TRBV28	TGTGCCAGCAGCTGGATTATCCTCGCCGGCAATCAGCCCCAGCATTTT	CASSWIILAGNQPQHF
TRBJ1-3	.	.	TRBV19	TGTGCCAGTAGTTCCTCCGGCCCTGGGGCTGGAAACACCATATATTTT	CASSSSGPGAGNTIYF
TRBJ1-1	.	.	TRBV5-4	TGTGCCAGCAGCTTGGTGAGGGACTCCGGTGAAGCTTTCTTT	CASSLVRDSGEAFF
TRBJ1-1	.	.	TRBV6-1	TGTGCCAGCAGTGAACTTATGAACACTGAAGCTTTCTTT	CASSELMNTEAFF